This T cell receptor (beta chain) was recorded in a study of blood T cell repertoires in COVID-19. Overall study: Acute-phase and convalescent COVID-19 samples originated in the United States, Italy and Spain.

In the study's own analysis: Amplified reference gene primers provided the basis for estimating nucleated cell counts. Assay: immunoSEQ multiplex PCR; the TCRdb copy retains only in-frame clones and omits some. The V and J calls and clone size are taken from that table; D and trimming were inferred from the DNA. The sample contains 190,000 or so clones, approximately 90% of which appear only once. The germline CDR1 and CDR2 sequences are MNHEY and SMNVEV (reference sequence). V gave up 6 bases and J gave up 2 bases; unmatched junction bases: 17. This CDR3 is built from 19 residues. The TCR comes from a woman between 18 and 29 years old who had recovered from COVID-19. The sample taken for sequencing was peripheral blood. The V gene is TRBV27, the J gene TRBJ1-4; 8 nucleotides line up with TRBD1. DNA for the CDR3: TGTGCCAGCAGCCAACAACCGGGGCAGGGGGCCTTCACTAATGAAAAACTGTTTTTT. The encoded protein is CASSQQPGQGAFTNEKLFF.